Presented here are 18 T cell receptor beta chains from one specimen sequenced in a study of cytomegalovirus exposure and HLA in healthy donors. PCR involved 60 Vbeta and 13 Jbeta primers. Here immunoSEQ multiplex PCR was the method, and the copy in TCRdb shows in-frame clones only, minus some. This sample carries approximately 150,000 clones, 64% of them seen once, and the ten largest clones take around 3%. Material: PBMCs. Source of these receptors: a woman aged 25 to 39 in good health and CMV-seropositive.

The chain combines TRBV6-5 with TRBJ2-5, with a weak D call TRBD1 (6 bases). Trimming shortened V by 10 bases and J by 2 bases, and 20 bases separated the two germline ends. Germline V gene lookup returns CDR1 MNHEY and CDR2 SVGAGI. This CDR3 comprises 15 residues. The CDR3 nucleotides read TGTGCCACCGCAGCCCGGACAGCCTCTCAAGAGACCCAGTACTTC. It translates to CATAARTASQETQYF.

The chain uses TRBV27 and TRBJ1-5; tentative D call: TRBD1 (5 bases). Trimming took 2 bases from V and 6 from J, leaving 14 bases between them. The CDR3 contains 15 residues. In germline, CDR1 is MNHEY, CDR2 SMNVEV (reference sequence). CDR3 in DNA: TGTGCCAGCAGTTTACCCCAGGGAATGGGTCAGCCCCAGCATTTT. It specifies CASSLPQGMGQPQHF.

This chain links TRBV5-1 with TRBJ2-7; a possible D gene is TRBD2 (6 bases). CDR1 and CDR2 (germline): SGHRS, YFSETQ. The V and J ends lost 0 bases and 3 bases respectively, with 19 bases between them. The CDR3 contains 17 residues. The CDR3: CASSLAAWATSGYEQYF. The CDR3 bases are TGCGCCAGCAGCTTGGCGGCTTGGGCGACTAGTGGCTACGAGCAGTACTTC.

The chain has TRBV7-8 and TRBJ2-2, with TRBD2 identical over 8 bases. Germline CDR1 reads SGHVS; CDR2 reads FQNEAQ. There are 17 residues in the CDR3. V lost 5 bases and J lost 5; bases outside the gene matches: 13. The CDR3 here is CASSRLASGGLTGELFF. CDR3 coding DNA: TGTGCCAGCAGCCGCCTGGCGAGCGGGGGCCTTACCGGGGAGCTGTTTTTT.

This chain connects TRBV7-6 to TRBJ1-1; TRBD1 aligns across 7 bases. After removal of 5 bases from V and 5 bases from J, the junction contained 5 bases not matched to a gene. This CDR3 has 13 amino acids. Germline loops: CDR1 SGHVS, CDR2 FNYEAQ. This CDR3 reads CASSTVRGTEAFF. DNA for the CDR3: TGTGCCAGCAGCACAGTCAGGGGGACTGAAGCTTTCTTT.

The chain combines TRBV11-2 with TRBJ2-7; D remains unclear. V was pared by 2 bases and J by 2 bases, with 7 bases between. The CDR3 has 13 amino acids. Germline V gene lookup returns CDR1 SGHAT and CDR2 FQNNGV. Here the CDR3 DNA reads TGTGCCAGCAGCTTAACCCCGGCCTACGAGCAGTACTTC. It specifies CASSLTPAYEQYF.

The J gene is TRBJ2-6, the V gene TRBV28; D gene ambiguous. This CDR3 region has 17 residues. V was clipped by 2 bases and J by 0 bases, with 11 bases between them. The germline CDR1 and CDR2 sequences are MDHEN and SYDVKM. The CDR3 loop is CASSLVLTGSGANVLTF. Here the CDR3 DNA reads TGTGCCAGCAGTTTAGTACTTACCGGCTCTGGGGCCAACGTCCTGACTTTC.

Regarding this clone: Its ends do not fully match the called genes, so a read error is possible. The CDR3 DNA sequence: TGTGCTAGCAGCCCTGGGACAGGGAACTCTGGAAACACCATATATTTT. This sequence encodes CASSPGTGNSGNTIYF. V usage is TRBV7-7 and J usage is TRBJ1-3; 9 bases are shared with TRBD1. Germline V gene lookup returns CDR1 SSHAT and CDR2 FNYEAQ (reference sequence). CDR3 size: 16 residues.

The rearrangement links TRBV5-6 to TRBJ2-7, with TRBD2 matching over 10 bases. This CDR3 has 16 amino acids. With V trimmed by 3 bases and J by 3 bases, 9 bases remained unmatched. CDR1 and CDR2 (germline): SGHDT, YYEEEE. DNA for the CDR3: TGTGCCAGCAGCTCAGCACCTAGCGGGAGTGTCTACGAGCAGTACTTC. Protein product: CASSSAPSGSVYEQYF.

The gene calls are TRBV6-1 and TRBJ2-7; 13 bases line up with TRBD2. The CDR3 is 15 amino acids. The junction had 8 bases not matched to a gene; V was cut back by 9 bases and J by 3 bases. The germline V gene has CDR1 MNHNS and CDR2 SASEGT. This chain's CDR3 is CASRGLAGVHYEQYF. In DNA, the CDR3 is TGTGCCAGTAGAGGACTAGCGGGGGTCCACTACGAGCAGTACTTC.

This clone showed up just once. The chain employs TRBV9 and TRBJ1-2; D may be TRBD1 (6 bases). Per germline, CDR1 SGDLS and CDR2 YYNGEE. This CDR3 region has 14 residues. Trimming took off 2 bases at V and 4 bases at J, with 12 bases between the two ends. The DNA of the CDR3 is TGTGCCAGCAGCGTCCGGGGGGCCTCCTATGGCTACACCTTC. It encodes CASSVRGASYGYTF.

The V call is TRBV11-2, the J call TRBJ1-2, with D perhaps TRBD1 (6 bases). V lost 4 bases and J lost 8, with 17 bases in between. Germline lookup yields CDR1 SGHAT and CDR2 FQNNGV. The CDR3 spans 14 residues. CDR3 amino acids: CASSSLGQRLGYTF. DNA for the CDR3: TGTGCCAGCAGCTCCCTCGGACAGCGTTTGGGCTACACCTTC. The variable domain in full, with the rest retrieved from reference TRBV11-2 and TRBJ1-2, is EAGVAQSPRYKIIEKRQSVAFWCNPISGHATLYWYQQILGQGPKLLIQFQNNGVVDDSQLPKDRFSAERLKGVDSTLKIQPAKLEDSAVYLCASSSLGQRLGYTFGSGTRLTVV.

The chain has TRBV18 and TRBJ2-2; 8 nucleotides agree with TRBD1. Germline V gives CDR1 KGHSH, CDR2 LQKENI. The V segment lost 5 bases and the J segment 1 base; nucleotides outside the gene matches: 3. The CDR3 contains 15 residues. In nucleotides, the CDR3 is TGTGCCAGCTCAGTTGGGACAGGGAACACCGGGGAGCTGTTTTTT. It is translated as CASSVGTGNTGELFF. Combining the CDR3 with reference TRBV18 and TRBJ2-2 gives the whole variable domain NAGVMQNPRHLVRRRGQEARLRCSPMKGHSHVYWYRQLPEEGLKFMVYLQKENIIDESGMPKERFSAEFPKEGPSILRIQQVVRGDSAAYFCASSVGTGNTGELFFGEGSRLTVL.

V is TRBV18 and J is TRBJ1-2, with D maybe TRBD1 (6 bases). CDR3 length: 15 residues. The V gene's germline CDR1 is KGHSH and CDR2 LQKENI. The V gene lost 6 bases and the J gene lost 3 bases, with 17 bases spanning the gap. The CDR3 DNA reads TGTGCCAGCTCGCGGCGCCGGGACATAGACTATGGCTACACCTTC. Translating it yields CASSRRRDIDYGYTF.

This clone was recorded a few times. The J gene is TRBJ2-3, the V gene TRBV5-6; tentative D call: TRBD2 (5 bases). The CDR3 loop spans 15 amino acids. Germline CDR1 reads SGHDT; CDR2 reads YYEEEE. V shed 0 bases and J shed 6 bases, with 14 bases lying between them. The CDR3 loop is CASSLGTGVWDTQYF. The CDR3 nucleotides read TGTGCCAGCAGCTTGGGTACCGGGGTTTGGGATACGCAGTATTTT.

The chain links TRBV2 to TRBJ1-1; D possibly corresponds to TRBD1 (5 bases). The length of the CDR3 is 13 residues. CDR1 SNHLY and CDR2 FYNNEI come from the germline V gene. Trimming shortened V by 4 bases and J by 0 bases, and 6 bases separated the two germline ends. The CDR3 DNA sequence: TGTGCCAGCAGTGGACAGTTGAACACTGAAGCTTTCTTT. Protein: CASSGQLNTEAFF.

This clone was recorded once. This chain uses TRBV19 with TRBJ1-5, with D hard to call. The CDR3 runs 13 residues. The ends were cut back, 4 bases at V and 7 bases at J, with 11 bases in the middle. The germline gives CDR1 LNHDA, CDR2 SQIVND (reference sequence). CDR3 bases: TGTGCCAGTAGTACGGAGATTTGGCAGCCCCAGCATTTT. Protein product: CASSTEIWQPQHF.

V usage is TRBV6-5 and J usage is TRBJ1-5; D is unclear. Germline V CDR1 and CDR2: MNHEY, SVGAGI. V lost 2 bases, J lost 7 bases, and 9 bases lay in between. The CDR3 is made up of 13 amino acids. The DNA of the CDR3 is TGTGCCAGCAGTTACATGCGGGGACAGCCCCAGCATTTT. Protein product: CASSYMRGQPQHF.